Listed below are T cell receptor beta chains from one sample, sequenced in a study of blood T cell repertoires in COVID-19. Repertoires were generated with immunoSEQ multiplex PCR, while TCRdb's copy carries only in-frame clones and drops some. The repertoire consists of 150,000 to 200,000 clones, with more than 85% occurring once and the leading ten covering under 2.5%. Sequencing was performed on peripheral blood. The receptor source for this set is a man between 65 and 85 years old with active or convalescent COVID-19. The CDR3 runs from the conserved cysteine through the conserved F or W. A D gene is named only where the DNA matches it firmly. Clone sizes are given selectively: once, few, many, or a class where the clone is expanded.

V gene: TRBV27; D gene: TRBD1; J gene: TRBJ2-7; clone size: -; CDR3 protein: CASSFTGGYEQYF; CDR3 DNA: TGTGCCAGCAGTTTTACAGGGGGGTACGAGCAGTACTTC
V gene: TRBV6-5; D gene: -; J gene: TRBJ2-1; clone size: -; CDR3 protein: CATRGAGRSYNEQFF; CDR3 DNA: TGTGCCACCAGGGGAGCCGGGAGGTCCTACAATGAGCAGTTCTTC
V gene: TRBV7-2; D gene: TRBD1; J gene: TRBJ2-7; clone size: -; CDR3 protein: CASSTSGTGSYEQYF; CDR3 DNA: TGTGCCAGCAGCACCTCCGGGACAGGGTCTTACGAGCAGTACTTC
V gene: TRBV5-1; D gene: TRBD1; J gene: TRBJ1-6; clone size: -; CDR3 protein: CASRTGAYNSPLHF; CDR3 DNA: TGCGCCAGCCGGACAGGGGCCTATAATTCACCCCTCCACTTT
V gene: TRBV6-5; D gene: TRBD1; J gene: TRBJ2-7; clone size: -; CDR3 protein: CASSQTGQLYEQYF; CDR3 DNA: TGTGCCAGCAGCCAAACGGGACAGCTCTACGAGCAGTACTTC
V gene: TRBV27; D gene: -; J gene: TRBJ1-6; clone size: -; CDR3 protein: CASKSGQGWSPLHF; CDR3 DNA: TGTGCCAGCAAGTCCGGCCAGGGGTGGTCACCCCTCCACTTT
V gene: TRBV19; D gene: TRBD2; J gene: TRBJ2-7; clone size: -; CDR3 protein: CASSTPGGTYEQYF; CDR3 DNA: TGTGCCAGTAGTACCCCGGGAGGCACCTACGAGCAGTACTTC
V gene: TRBV30; D gene: TRBD1; J gene: TRBJ1-4; clone size: once; CDR3 protein: CAWDRDNEKLFF; CDR3 DNA: TGTGCCTGGGACAGGGATAATGAAAAACTGTTTTTT
V gene: TRBV6-1; D gene: TRBD1; J gene: TRBJ2-2; clone size: -; CDR3 protein: CATTLDRDTGELFF; CDR3 DNA: TGTGCCACCACTCTCGACAGGGACACCGGGGAGCTGTTTTTT
V gene: TRBV6-6; D gene: TRBD1; J gene: TRBJ1-1; clone size: -; CDR3 protein: CASSQDRRFLTEAFF; CDR3 DNA: TGTGCCAGCAGTCAGGACAGGCGATTTTTGACTGAAGCTTTCTTT
V gene: TRBV5-1; D gene: -; J gene: TRBJ1-4; clone size: -; CDR3 protein: CASSLSGIDEKLFF; CDR3 DNA: TGCGCCAGCAGCTTATCCGGGATCGATGAAAAACTGTTTTTT
V gene: TRBV6-6; D gene: -; J gene: TRBJ2-7; clone size: once; CDR3 protein: CASSYSMSYYYEQYF; CDR3 DNA: TGTGCCAGCAGTTACTCGATGAGCTACTACTACGAGCAGTACTTC
V gene: TRBV6-6; D gene: TRBD1; J gene: TRBJ2-2; clone size: -; CDR3 protein: CASSLGQGDTGELFF; CDR3 DNA: TGTGCCAGCAGTTTGGGACAGGGCGACACCGGGGAGCTGTTTTTT
V gene: TRBV5-4; D gene: TRBD2; J gene: TRBJ2-3; clone size: -; CDR3 protein: CASSLGSGRTDTQYF; CDR3 DNA: TGTGCCAGCAGCTTGGGTAGCGGGAGGACAGATACGCAGTATTTT
V gene: TRBV19; D gene: -; J gene: TRBJ1-2; clone size: -; CDR3 protein: CASSFPQGWDYGYTF; CDR3 DNA: TGTGCCAGTAGTTTTCCACAGGGTTGGGACTATGGCTACACCTTC
V gene: TRBV28; D gene: -; J gene: TRBJ1-4; clone size: -; CDR3 protein: CASRGGLREKLFF; CDR3 DNA: TGTGCCAGCAGGGGGGGACTTCGAGAAAAACTGTTTTTT
V gene: TRBV7-9; D gene: TRBD1; J gene: TRBJ1-3; clone size: -; CDR3 protein: CASSLAGGTGNTIYF; CDR3 DNA: TGTGCCAGCAGCTTAGCAGGGGGCACTGGAAACACCATATATTTT
V gene: TRBV11-2; D gene: -; J gene: TRBJ1-4; clone size: -; CDR3 protein: CASSLVGAATNEKLFF; CDR3 DNA: TGTGCCAGCAGCTTAGTAGGGGCTGCAACTAATGAAAAACTGTTTTTT
V gene: TRBV7-2; D gene: -; J gene: TRBJ2-3; clone size: -; CDR3 protein: CASSLAPSPDTQYF; CDR3 DNA: TGTGCCAGCAGCTTAGCCCCTAGCCCCGATACGCAGTATTTT
V gene: TRBV6-5; D gene: TRBD1; J gene: TRBJ1-5; clone size: few; CDR3 protein: CASSSQGAGQPQHF; CDR3 DNA: TGTGCCAGCAGTTCACAGGGGGCCGGTCAGCCCCAGCATTTT
V gene: TRBV9; D gene: TRBD2; J gene: TRBJ2-1; clone size: -; CDR3 protein: CASSYMAATGGLNEQFF; CDR3 DNA: TGTGCCAGCAGCTATATGGCCGCTACGGGGGGGCTCAATGAGCAGTTCTTC
V gene: TRBV5-4; D gene: -; J gene: TRBJ2-1; clone size: -; CDR3 protein: CASSIQGGNEQFF; CDR3 DNA: TGTGCCAGCAGCATCCAGGGGGGCAATGAGCAGTTCTTC
V gene: TRBV9; D gene: -; J gene: TRBJ1-4; clone size: few; CDR3 protein: CASSKGTTNEKLFF; CDR3 DNA: TGTGCCAGCAGTAAGGGGACAACTAATGAAAAACTGTTTTTT
V gene: TRBV10-3; D gene: -; J gene: TRBJ2-5; clone size: -; CDR3 protein: CAIRQGIQETQYF; CDR3 DNA: TGTGCCATCAGGCAGGGTATTCAAGAGACCCAGTACTTC
V gene: TRBV6-5; D gene: -; J gene: TRBJ1-5; clone size: -; CDR3 protein: CASITRGGRNQPQHF; CDR3 DNA: TGTGCCAGCATCACTCGGGGGGGGCGCAATCAGCCCCAGCATTTT
V gene: TRBV11-2; D gene: -; J gene: TRBJ2-5; clone size: -; CDR3 protein: CASSGRRAGEKTQYF; CDR3 DNA: TGTGCCAGCAGCGGGCGTCGGGCAGGGGAAAAGACCCAGTACTTC
V gene: TRBV28; D gene: TRBD1; J gene: TRBJ1-2; clone size: -; CDR3 protein: CASSSGQGDYGYTF; CDR3 DNA: TGTGCCAGCAGTTCAGGCCAGGGGGACTATGGCTACACCTTC
V gene: TRBV2; D gene: -; J gene: TRBJ2-4; clone size: once; CDR3 protein: CASRDISVQDIQYF; CDR3 DNA: TGTGCCAGCCGGGACATCTCCGTCCAGGACATTCAGTACTTC
V gene: TRBV27; D gene: TRBD1; J gene: TRBJ2-7; clone size: -; CDR3 protein: CASSFGTGIYEQYF; CDR3 DNA: TGTGCCAGCAGTTTTGGGACAGGGATTTACGAGCAGTACTTC
V gene: TRBV28; D gene: TRBD2; J gene: TRBJ2-2; clone size: -; CDR3 protein: CASSLASGVRELFF; CDR3 DNA: TGTGCCAGCAGTTTAGCTAGCGGGGTACGGGAGCTGTTTTTT
V gene: TRBV6-5; D gene: TRBD1; J gene: TRBJ1-4; clone size: -; CDR3 protein: CASSPSGTGYAKLFF; CDR3 DNA: TGTGCCAGCAGTCCTTCCGGGACAGGGTATGCAAAACTGTTTTTT
V gene: TRBV2; D gene: -; J gene: TRBJ1-1; clone size: -; CDR3 protein: CASSESGGVAFF; CDR3 DNA: TGTGCCAGCAGTGAAAGTGGGGGGGTGGCTTTCTTT
V gene: TRBV27; D gene: TRBD1; J gene: TRBJ1-6; clone size: -; CDR3 protein: CASSAGGPNSPLHF; CDR3 DNA: TGTGCCAGCAGTGCAGGGGGCCCGAATTCACCCCTCCACTTT
V gene: TRBV7-8; D gene: TRBD2; J gene: TRBJ2-7; clone size: -; CDR3 protein: CASSKGLAIAYEQYF; CDR3 DNA: TGTGCCAGCAGTAAGGGACTAGCGATCGCCTACGAGCAGTACTTC
V gene: TRBV30; D gene: -; J gene: TRBJ2-3; clone size: -; CDR3 protein: CAWSAETSTDTQYF; CDR3 DNA: TGTGCCTGGAGTGCCGAAACTAGCACAGATACGCAGTATTTT
V gene: TRBV28; D gene: TRBD1; J gene: TRBJ2-5; clone size: -; CDR3 protein: CASSFLGTAVGAQYF; CDR3 DNA: TGTGCCAGCAGTTTTCTCGGGACAGCGGTGGGGGCCCAGTACTTC
V gene: TRBV6-5; D gene: TRBD1; J gene: TRBJ2-3; clone size: -; CDR3 protein: CASRVGDRGTDTQYF; CDR3 DNA: TGTGCCAGCAGAGTGGGGGACAGGGGAACAGATACGCAGTATTTT
V gene: TRBV6-5; D gene: TRBD1; J gene: TRBJ1-2; clone size: -; CDR3 protein: CASNPGQDLYGYTF; CDR3 DNA: TGTGCCAGCAACCCCGGACAGGATCTTTATGGCTACACCTTC
V gene: TRBV7-9; D gene: -; J gene: TRBJ2-3; clone size: -; CDR3 protein: CASSLTTVYTDTQYF; CDR3 DNA: TGTGCCAGCAGCTTAACTACCGTTTACACAGATACGCAGTATTTT
V gene: TRBV7-2; D gene: -; J gene: TRBJ1-5; clone size: -; CDR3 protein: CASSLAQGNQPQHF; CDR3 DNA: TGTGCCAGCAGCTTAGCACAGGGAAATCAGCCCCAGCATTTT
V gene: TRBV2; D gene: TRBD1; J gene: TRBJ1-1; clone size: -; CDR3 protein: CASSEGQGVGTEAFF; CDR3 DNA: TGTGCCAGCAGTGAAGGGCAGGGGGTTGGCACTGAAGCTTTCTTT
V gene: TRBV5-1; D gene: -; J gene: TRBJ1-1; clone size: -; CDR3 protein: CASSFATGSRGMNTEAFF; CDR3 DNA: TGCGCCAGCAGCTTCGCTACAGGGAGTAGGGGTATGAACACTGAAGCTTTCTTT
V gene: TRBV5-1; D gene: TRBD2; J gene: TRBJ2-1; clone size: -; CDR3 protein: CASSQRTSGSPGNEQFF; CDR3 DNA: TGCGCCAGCAGCCAGAGGACTAGCGGTTCCCCCGGCAATGAGCAGTTCTTC
V gene: TRBV29-1; D gene: TRBD1; J gene: TRBJ2-7; clone size: -; CDR3 protein: CSVEETGTHEQYF; CDR3 DNA: TGCAGCGTTGAGGAGACAGGGACCCACGAGCAGTACTTC